Sequencing of this T cell receptor beta chain was carried out in a study of T cell repertoires in cytomegalovirus infection. At the level of the study: CMV epitopes that were recently identified and HLA-C-restricted were used alongside well-studied HLA-B-restricted ones. Carrying CMV and the relevant HLA type showed in public TCR beta signatures.

Findings and limits, study-wide: CMV-specific TCR beta clonotypes restricted by HLA-C dominated the ex vivo response. The cumulative frequency of public TCR beta families identified carriers of CMV plus the relevant HLA.

TCRdb reanalysed the reads using MiXCR and keeps one entry per CDR3 protein. The table includes some 100,000 distinct CDR3 sequences, around 30% detected once. Germline lookup yields CDR1 MDHEN and CDR2 SYDVKM. V lost 1 base and J lost 8, with 17 bases in between. The CDR3 is 16 residues long. With regard to this clonotype: Its specificity is unknown.

Source: CD8+ T cells from cultured PBMCs, taken from culture after CMV antigen stimulation. The chain carries TRBV28 and TRBJ1-4; D is uncertain. This sequence was found in a human donor in good health (CMV status not recorded). Some clones in this sample may be carry-over from other donors' samples. CDR3 amino acids: CASSLLIAPGREKLFF. In nucleotides, the CDR3 is TGTGCCAGCAGTTTATTAATTGCCCCGGGGAGGGAAAAACTGTTTTTT.